These 20 T cell receptor beta chains were sequenced from one sample in a study of shared T cell receptors in the human thymus. The repertoire was sequenced with immunoSEQ multiplex PCR; TCRdb's copy has only in-frame clones and lacks some. The sample lists more than 550,000 clones, more than 70% occurring once. The same data also contributed to another study, on human thymus T cells.

What was sequenced was thymocytes. The receptors were sampled from a boy in the first two years of life with a congenital heart defect.

CDR3 sequence (DNA): TGTGCCATCAGTGAGGGACAGGGAGACATCAATGAGCAGTTCTTC. Translation: CAISEGQGDINEQFF. This rearrangement joins TRBV10-3 to TRBJ2-1; 8 bases fit TRBD1. Per the germline V gene, CDR1 is ENHRY and CDR2 is SYGVKD. This CDR3 comprises 15 residues. J lost 6 bases, V lost 2 bases, and 6 bases had no gene match.

This clone has a single count. The chain links TRBV28 to TRBJ2-1, with a weak D call TRBD1 (6 bases). CDR1 MDHEN and CDR2 SYDVKM come from the germline V gene. This CDR3 region has 15 residues. Trimming removed 10 bases at V and 4 bases at J, with 20 bases between. The CDR3 spells CATQSQGSPYNEQFF. In DNA form, the CDR3 reads TGTGCCACCCAATCACAGGGTTCTCCTTACAATGAGCAGTTCTTC.

The chain employs TRBV4-3 and TRBJ1-6; D possibly corresponds to TRBD1 (5 bases). The V end was cut by 0 bases, the J end by 7 bases, with 13 bases between. The CDR3 is 16 amino acids. Germline V gives CDR1 LGHNA, CDR2 YSLEER. The CDR3 loop is CASSQDNNRPNSPLHF. The CDR3 coding sequence is TGCGCCAGCAGCCAAGATAATAACAGGCCGAATTCACCCCTCCACTTT.

V is TRBV4-3 and J is TRBJ2-1; 9 positions agree with TRBD2. Looked up from germline, CDR1 is LGHNA and CDR2 is YSLEER. CDR3 length: 19 residues. Losses at the gene ends were 1 base for V and 1 base for J; bases not matched to a gene: 11. As DNA, the CDR3 is TGCGCCAGCAGCCAAGTTGGACTAGCGCGAACGTCTTCCTACAATGAGCAGTTCTTC. Translating it yields CASSQVGLARTSSYNEQFF.

This rearrangement joins TRBV20-1 to TRBJ1-1, with 7 bases lining up with TRBD1. Germline V gives CDR1 DFQATT, CDR2 SNEGSKA (reference sequence). This CDR3 contains 11 residues. The V segment lost 5 bases and the J segment 6 bases; nucleotides outside the gene matches: 3. CDR3 sequence: CSAPGGPEAFF. CDR3 nucleotides: TGCAGTGCTCCAGGGGGACCTGAAGCTTTCTTT.

The chain combines TRBV19 with TRBJ2-5; 7 bases match TRBD1. This CDR3 contains 15 residues. The trim removed 5 bases at V and 1 base at J, leaving 7 bases unmatched. Germline assignment: CDR1 LNHDA and CDR2 SQIVND (reference sequence). CDR3 amino acids: CASSRWDSLQETQYF. In nucleotides, the CDR3 is TGTGCCAGTAGTCGATGGGACAGCCTCCAAGAGACCCAGTACTTC.

The J gene is TRBJ1-1, the V gene TRBV20-1; a weak D match, TRBD1 (5 bases). Germline CDR1 is DFQATT and CDR2 is SNEGSKA (reference sequence). V shed 0 bases and J shed 11 bases, with 7 bases lying between them. The CDR3 runs to 10 residues. CDR3 sequence: CSAREKGAFF. CDR3 sequence (DNA): TGCAGTGCTAGAGAGAAGGGGGCTTTCTTT.

This rearrangement joins TRBV18 to TRBJ1-2; 8 bases are a match to TRBD1. The CDR3 runs 13 residues. V dropped 5 bases and J dropped 6; count of bases not matched to a gene: 5. The germline gives CDR1 KGHSH, CDR2 LQKENI. The chain's CDR3 is CASSSTGDHGYTF. CDR3 sequence (DNA): TGTGCCAGCTCATCGACAGGGGATCATGGCTACACCTTC.

The chain employs TRBV7-2 and TRBJ1-2; a possible D gene is TRBD1 (6 bases). This CDR3 has 16 amino acids. V lost 5 bases and J 4 bases, leaving 20 bases between the germline ends. Germline CDR1 reads SGHTA; CDR2 reads FQGNSA. The CDR3 DNA reads as TGTGCCAGCAGCCAACCCCCTTTACGGACAGTCTATGGCTACACCTTC. As protein: CASSQPPLRTVYGYTF.

The V call is TRBV5-6, the J call TRBJ2-1, with D tentatively TRBD1 (6 bases). The CDR3 consists of 13 residues. V lost 3 bases and J lost 12, with 16 bases in between. Germline lookup yields CDR1 SGHDT and CDR2 YYEEEE. Written as DNA, the CDR3 is TGTGCCAGCAGCTCCCCTGGGGGCGGCGGGCAGTTCTTC. Its translation is CASSSPGGGGQFF.

The gene calls are TRBV9 and TRBJ2-1, with D perhaps TRBD2 (5 bases). With 0 bases removed from V and 9 bases from J, the gap between germline ends came to 16 bases. The CDR3 totals 15 residues. From germline, CDR1 is SGDLS and CDR2 YYNGEE. CDR3 sequence reads: CASSVDAGTWSEQFF. DNA of the CDR3: TGTGCCAGCAGCGTAGACGCGGGTACCTGGAGTGAGCAGTTCTTC.

This clone was seen a single time. V is TRBV6-1 and J is TRBJ1-2, with TRBD1 matching over 7 bases. Germline V gene lookup returns CDR1 MNHNS and CDR2 SASEGT. The CDR3 is made up of 14 amino acids. After removal of 10 bases from V and 5 bases from J, the junction contained 13 bases not matched to a gene. DNA of the CDR3: TGTGCCACCGAGGAGGGGGCGCGATCTTATGGCTACACCTTC. Translated, it gives CATEEGARSYGYTF.

Details on this clone: Other DNA sequences from this sample encode an identical CDR3 as well. The chain recombines TRBV28 with TRBJ1-5, with unresolved D. V was clipped by 6 bases and J by 0 bases, with 9 bases between them. Germline V gene sequence: CDR1 MDHEN, CDR2 SYDVKM. The CDR3 runs 14 residues. This chain's CDR3 is CASSRRISNQPQHF. Here the CDR3 DNA reads TGTGCCAGCAGCCGTCGTATTAGCAATCAGCCCCAGCATTTT.

The chain's CDR3 is CASSSLAGLYYEQYF. The CDR3 DNA sequence: TGTGCCAGCAGCTCACTAGCGGGCTTGTACTACGAGCAGTACTTC. V and J are TRBV7-6 and TRBJ2-7; 9 bases are shared with TRBD2. This CDR3 has 15 residues. Trimming cost V 4 bases and J 3 bases; bases outside gene matches: 7. CDR1 SGHVS and CDR2 FNYEAQ come from the germline V gene.

The table lists this clone with a few counts. The J gene is TRBJ1-2, the V gene TRBV30; D perhaps matches TRBD1 (5 bases). This CDR3 contains 12 residues. V lost 2 bases and J 12 bases, leaving 16 bases between the germline ends. Looked up from germline, CDR1 is GTSNPN and CDR2 is SVGIG (reference sequence). The CDR3 reads CAWSISEGVNTF. The CDR3 DNA reads as TGTGCCTGGAGTATCTCGGAAGGGGTCAACACCTTC. The whole variable domain, filled in from reference TRBV30 and TRBJ1-2, reads SQTIHQWPATLVQPVGSPLSLECTVEGTSNPNLYWYRQAAGRGLQLLFYSVGIGQISSEVPQNLSASRPQDRQFILSSKKLLLSDSGFYLCAWSISEGVNTFGSGTRLTVV.

V usage is TRBV5-6 and J usage is TRBJ2-3; TRBD2 matches 10 bases. Unmatched junction bases numbered 3, after V lost 3 bases and J lost 2 bases. The germline CDR1 and CDR2 sequences are SGHDT and YYEEEE. The CDR3 runs 15 residues. The CDR3 protein is CASSCLAGDTDTQYF. In nucleotides, the CDR3 is TGTGCCAGCAGCTGCCTAGCGGGGGACACAGATACGCAGTATTTT.

This chain uses TRBV27 with TRBJ1-5; TRBD1 aligns across 9 bases. Germline V gene lookup returns CDR1 MNHEY and CDR2 SMNVEV (reference sequence). The CDR3 spans 13 residues. The J segment lost 7 bases and the V segment lost 5 bases, leaving 3 bases of the junction unmatched. CDR3 DNA: TGTGCCAGCAGTCTCGGGACAGGGCAGCCCCAGCATTTT. Translating it yields CASSLGTGQPQHF.

The J gene is TRBJ2-3, the V gene TRBV5-4; TRBD2 matches 8 bases. Trimming removed 4 bases from V and 5 bases from J; junction bases left unmatched: 15. The germline CDR1 and CDR2 sequences are SGHNT and YYREEE (reference sequence). This CDR3 is 17 amino acids long. The CDR3 loop reads CASSQGEGFAGGDTQYF. CDR3 nucleotide sequence: TGTGCCAGCAGCCAAGGCGAGGGATTTGCGGGAGGAGATACGCAGTATTTT.

The chain recombines TRBV12-5 with TRBJ2-7; the match to TRBD1 covers 7 bases. CDR3 length: 20 residues. The J segment lost 2 bases and the V segment lost 0 bases, leaving 19 bases of the junction unmatched. In germline, CDR1 is LGHNT, CDR2 FRNRAP. The CDR3 reads CASGLVLRDSDPPATYEQYF. The CDR3 bases are TGTGCTAGTGGTTTGGTACTCCGGGACAGTGATCCCCCGGCTACCTACGAGCAGTACTTC. The variable domain in full, completed from reference TRBV12-5 and TRBJ2-7, reads DARVTQTPRHKVTEMGQEVTMRCQPILGHNTVFWYRQTMMQGLELLAYFRNRAPLDDSGMPKDRFSAEMPDATLATLKIQPSEPRDSAVYFCASGLVLRDSDPPATYEQYFGPGTRLTVT.

V is TRBV9 and J is TRBJ2-3; D may be TRBD2 (7 bases). CDR1 and CDR2 (germline): SGDLS, YYNGEE. Trimming took off 1 base at V and 2 bases at J, with 11 bases between the two ends. This CDR3 spans 15 amino acids. CDR3 in amino acids: CASSVREGVTDTQYF. CDR3 sequence (DNA): TGTGCCAGCAGCGTAAGGGAGGGGGTCACAGATACGCAGTATTTT.